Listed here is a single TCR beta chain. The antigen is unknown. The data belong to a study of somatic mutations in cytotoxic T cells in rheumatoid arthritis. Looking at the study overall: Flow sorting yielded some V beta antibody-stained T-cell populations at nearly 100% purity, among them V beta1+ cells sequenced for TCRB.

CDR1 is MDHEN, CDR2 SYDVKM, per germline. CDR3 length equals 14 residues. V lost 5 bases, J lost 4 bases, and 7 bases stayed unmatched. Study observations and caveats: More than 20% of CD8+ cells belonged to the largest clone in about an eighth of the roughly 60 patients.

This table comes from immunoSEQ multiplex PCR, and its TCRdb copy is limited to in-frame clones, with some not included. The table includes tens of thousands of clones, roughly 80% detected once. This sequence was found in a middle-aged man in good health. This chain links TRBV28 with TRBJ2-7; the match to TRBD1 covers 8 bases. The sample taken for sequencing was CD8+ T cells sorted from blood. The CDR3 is CASSPRQGPYEQYF. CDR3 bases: TGTGCCAGCAGTCCCCGACAGGGGCCTTACGAGCAGTACTTC.